This is a list of T cell receptor beta chains from one sample in a study of radiotherapy plus CTLA-4 blockade in lung cancer. The protocol was immunoSEQ multiplex PCR, while the TCRdb copy is restricted to in-frame clones and leaves out a portion. The repertoire holds 55,000 to 65,000 clones, 70% to 80% seen once, with about 3.1% in the top ten. Sequenced here: peripheral blood, sampled from a patient treated with radiotherapy plus ipilimumab. The receptors were gathered from a human donor with non-small cell lung cancer who had a complete response to radiotherapy plus ipilimumab. Both conserved end residues are part of each CDR3. Fields, in order: J gene, V gene, CDR3 protein.

j_call: TRBJ1-2
v_call: TRBV6-5
cdr3_aa: CASSPGRNYGYTF

j_call: TRBJ2-5
v_call: TRBV7-9
cdr3_aa: CASSLSGGKETQYF

j_call: TRBJ2-1
v_call: TRBV2
cdr3_aa: CASSETGLAASPRQFF

j_call: TRBJ1-5
v_call: TRBV2
cdr3_aa: CASSAGTANQPQHF

j_call: TRBJ1-4
v_call: TRBV19
cdr3_aa: CASRYGRFNEKLFF

j_call: TRBJ2-7
v_call: TRBV2
cdr3_aa: CASNPGTGIYEQYF

j_call: TRBJ1-3
v_call: TRBV4-1
cdr3_aa: CASSQPQGTGNTIYF

j_call: TRBJ2-1
v_call: TRBV5-1
cdr3_aa: CASSLRGLAADEQFF

j_call: TRBJ1-5
v_call: TRBV6-1
cdr3_aa: CASSEANGRNQPQHF

j_call: TRBJ2-3
v_call: TRBV6-5
cdr3_aa: CASSRGGGGPDTQYF

j_call: TRBJ2-1
v_call: TRBV7-2
cdr3_aa: CASSQTSGGYNEQFF

j_call: TRBJ2-7
v_call: TRBV19
cdr3_aa: CASSIDGAYEQYF

j_call: TRBJ1-4
v_call: TRBV28
cdr3_aa: CASSRKGATNEKLFF

j_call: TRBJ2-7
v_call: TRBV6-5
cdr3_aa: CASSRNAGYEQYF

j_call: TRBJ1-1
v_call: TRBV7-2
cdr3_aa: CASSPGRGEGGAFF

j_call: TRBJ1-2
v_call: TRBV6-5
cdr3_aa: CASRPTGGGGYTF

j_call: TRBJ2-2
v_call: TRBV19
cdr3_aa: CASLTSGYSTGELFF

j_call: TRBJ2-7
v_call: TRBV28
cdr3_aa: CASSLALGGEASYEQYF

j_call: TRBJ2-7
v_call: TRBV19
cdr3_aa: CASSRDRGPYEQYF

j_call: TRBJ2-7
v_call: TRBV5-5
cdr3_aa: CASSSRIGGSGSYEQYF

j_call: -
v_call: TRBV25-1
cdr3_aa: CASDSRGQGIYEQYF

j_call: TRBJ2-1
v_call: TRBV19
cdr3_aa: CASSTLGTGVNEQFF

j_call: TRBJ1-2
v_call: TRBV19
cdr3_aa: CASSDQTGIYGYTF

j_call: TRBJ2-2
v_call: TRBV19
cdr3_aa: CASSQLAGTGETGELFF

j_call: TRBJ2-7
v_call: TRBV7-2
cdr3_aa: CASSSFNSGEQYF

j_call: TRBJ1-2
v_call: TRBV7-9
cdr3_aa: CASSPPYYGYTF

j_call: TRBJ2-7
v_call: TRBV28
cdr3_aa: CASSQPRTGIEGQYF

j_call: TRBJ1-2
v_call: TRBV25-1
cdr3_aa: CASSEGGTNYGYTF

j_call: TRBJ2-5
v_call: TRBV7-9
cdr3_aa: CASSLPIQGKRETQYF

j_call: TRBJ2-7
v_call: TRBV19
cdr3_aa: CASSRIVLTSRPLSYEQYF

j_call: TRBJ2-2
v_call: TRBV13
cdr3_aa: CASSTFFRDSELFF

j_call: TRBJ2-2
v_call: TRBV6-5
cdr3_aa: CASRHDRGGTGELFF

j_call: TRBJ1-2
v_call: TRBV4-3
cdr3_aa: CASTPQVSSLHGYTF

j_call: TRBJ1-6
v_call: TRBV19
cdr3_aa: CASSFTAYNSPLHF

j_call: TRBJ2-3
v_call: TRBV6-1
cdr3_aa: CASRYKRGGADTQYF

j_call: TRBJ2-3
v_call: TRBV19
cdr3_aa: CASMRREGSDTQYF

j_call: TRBJ1-6
v_call: TRBV6-1
cdr3_aa: CASSPFRTYNSPLHF

j_call: TRBJ2-5
v_call: TRBV6-5
cdr3_aa: CASSYSGTSQETQYF

j_call: TRBJ1-5
v_call: TRBV19
cdr3_aa: CASSIRLDNGNQPQHF

j_call: TRBJ1-1
v_call: TRBV6-6
cdr3_aa: CASSSREGGGTEAFF

j_call: TRBJ2-7
v_call: TRBV5-8
cdr3_aa: CASSLSADSYEQYF

j_call: TRBJ2-4
v_call: TRBV30
cdr3_aa: CAWSGSSRGQTLAKNIQYF

j_call: TRBJ2-2
v_call: TRBV27
cdr3_aa: CASSYRTLNSNTGELFF

j_call: TRBJ2-7
v_call: TRBV6-6
cdr3_aa: CASTETGSGEQYF

j_call: TRBJ2-7
v_call: TRBV12-5
cdr3_aa: CASGLVPSEQYF

j_call: TRBJ2-2
v_call: TRBV14
cdr3_aa: CASSQATANTGELFF

j_call: TRBJ2-1
v_call: TRBV7-2
cdr3_aa: CASSPNQAGGSLGGFF

j_call: TRBJ1-2
v_call: TRBV5-5
cdr3_aa: CASSLEYRANYGYTF

j_call: TRBJ1-1
v_call: TRBV18
cdr3_aa: CASSPHKNTEAFF

j_call: TRBJ1-1
v_call: TRBV6-4
cdr3_aa: CASSVSVNTEAFF

j_call: TRBJ1-3
v_call: TRBV30
cdr3_aa: CAWSRKGQGFGNTIYF

j_call: TRBJ1-1
v_call: TRBV7-2
cdr3_aa: CASSPPDRGRAFF